This T cell receptor beta chain was obtained from a study of OX40 agonist ivuxolimab in advanced cancers. Study-wide context: Prior anti-PD-1, anti-PD-L1 or anti-CTLA-4 therapy was allowed; around 40% had some. The study, taken as a whole, reports: Not determined was the antigen specificity of the expanded peripheral T cells.

Trimming left V 6 bases short and J 6 bases short, with 17 bases between. Germline CDR1 reads MDHEN; CDR2 reads SYDVKM. The CDR3 loop spans 14 amino acids. With respect to this clone: Its antigen is currently unknown.

The repertoire was sequenced with immunoSEQ multiplex PCR; TCRdb's copy has only in-frame clones and lacks some. The sample carries roughly 55,000 clones, 70% to 80% recorded once. The rearrangement uses TRBV28 and TRBJ1-2; perhaps TRBD1 as D (5 bases). This TCR was recovered from an adult with an advanced solid tumor such as melanoma, head and neck, liver or kidney cancer. The sample was CD4+ or CD8+ T cells sorted from blood, taken in a trial of the OX40 agonist ivuxolimab. The CDR3 bases are TGTGCCAGCAGGTCCCCGGGGGGGATGAATGGCTACACCTTC. It translates to CASRSPGGMNGYTF.